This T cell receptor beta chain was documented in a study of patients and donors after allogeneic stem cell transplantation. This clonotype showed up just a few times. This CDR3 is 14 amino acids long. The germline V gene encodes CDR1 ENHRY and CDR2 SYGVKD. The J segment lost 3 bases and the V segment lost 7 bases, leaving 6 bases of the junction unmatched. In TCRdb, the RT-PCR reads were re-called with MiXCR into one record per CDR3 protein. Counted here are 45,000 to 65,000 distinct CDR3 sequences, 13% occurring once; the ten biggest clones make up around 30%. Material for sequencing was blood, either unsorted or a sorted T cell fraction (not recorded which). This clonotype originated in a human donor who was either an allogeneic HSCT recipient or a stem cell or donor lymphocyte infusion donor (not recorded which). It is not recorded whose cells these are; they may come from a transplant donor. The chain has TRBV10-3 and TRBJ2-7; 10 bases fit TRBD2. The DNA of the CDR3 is TGTGCCATCAATGCCGGGACTAGCGACTACGAGCAGTACTTC. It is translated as CAINAGTSDYEQYF.